Given below is one TCR beta chain in context. This sample was taken from a study of tumor-infiltrating lymphocytes in primary liver carcinoma. Using a constant-region primer together with ProtoScript II reverse transcriptase, TCR beta cDNA was made from 500 ng of total RNA. Construction of TCR beta libraries relied on three successive nested multiplex PCR rounds employing slightly modified ARM-PCR. Use of TRBV1-TRBV30 forward primers with a C-beta reverse primer characterized the first two PCR rounds, which lasted around 9 cycles each. TCRdb reprocessed the multiplex PCR reads via MiXCR and lists one record per CDR3 protein. The data hold about 320,000 distinct CDR3 sequences, with about three fifths observed a single time. The CDR3 contains 14 residues. With 4 bases removed from V and 6 bases from J, the gap between germline ends came to 17 bases. The germline V gene has CDR1 SGHRS and CDR2 YFSETQ.

For blood RNA, unsorted whole blood served as the source, and germline DNA was extracted too. The chain recombines TRBV5-1 with TRBJ2-7; possible D gene TRBD2, 5 bases. The material sequenced was peripheral blood. The TCR was taken from a woman under 40 with primary liver carcinoma and hepatitis B virus infection. This CDR3 reads CASSPDSSNCEQYF. CDR3 DNA: TGCGCCAGCAGCCCGGACTCCTCGAACTGCGAGCAGTACTTC.